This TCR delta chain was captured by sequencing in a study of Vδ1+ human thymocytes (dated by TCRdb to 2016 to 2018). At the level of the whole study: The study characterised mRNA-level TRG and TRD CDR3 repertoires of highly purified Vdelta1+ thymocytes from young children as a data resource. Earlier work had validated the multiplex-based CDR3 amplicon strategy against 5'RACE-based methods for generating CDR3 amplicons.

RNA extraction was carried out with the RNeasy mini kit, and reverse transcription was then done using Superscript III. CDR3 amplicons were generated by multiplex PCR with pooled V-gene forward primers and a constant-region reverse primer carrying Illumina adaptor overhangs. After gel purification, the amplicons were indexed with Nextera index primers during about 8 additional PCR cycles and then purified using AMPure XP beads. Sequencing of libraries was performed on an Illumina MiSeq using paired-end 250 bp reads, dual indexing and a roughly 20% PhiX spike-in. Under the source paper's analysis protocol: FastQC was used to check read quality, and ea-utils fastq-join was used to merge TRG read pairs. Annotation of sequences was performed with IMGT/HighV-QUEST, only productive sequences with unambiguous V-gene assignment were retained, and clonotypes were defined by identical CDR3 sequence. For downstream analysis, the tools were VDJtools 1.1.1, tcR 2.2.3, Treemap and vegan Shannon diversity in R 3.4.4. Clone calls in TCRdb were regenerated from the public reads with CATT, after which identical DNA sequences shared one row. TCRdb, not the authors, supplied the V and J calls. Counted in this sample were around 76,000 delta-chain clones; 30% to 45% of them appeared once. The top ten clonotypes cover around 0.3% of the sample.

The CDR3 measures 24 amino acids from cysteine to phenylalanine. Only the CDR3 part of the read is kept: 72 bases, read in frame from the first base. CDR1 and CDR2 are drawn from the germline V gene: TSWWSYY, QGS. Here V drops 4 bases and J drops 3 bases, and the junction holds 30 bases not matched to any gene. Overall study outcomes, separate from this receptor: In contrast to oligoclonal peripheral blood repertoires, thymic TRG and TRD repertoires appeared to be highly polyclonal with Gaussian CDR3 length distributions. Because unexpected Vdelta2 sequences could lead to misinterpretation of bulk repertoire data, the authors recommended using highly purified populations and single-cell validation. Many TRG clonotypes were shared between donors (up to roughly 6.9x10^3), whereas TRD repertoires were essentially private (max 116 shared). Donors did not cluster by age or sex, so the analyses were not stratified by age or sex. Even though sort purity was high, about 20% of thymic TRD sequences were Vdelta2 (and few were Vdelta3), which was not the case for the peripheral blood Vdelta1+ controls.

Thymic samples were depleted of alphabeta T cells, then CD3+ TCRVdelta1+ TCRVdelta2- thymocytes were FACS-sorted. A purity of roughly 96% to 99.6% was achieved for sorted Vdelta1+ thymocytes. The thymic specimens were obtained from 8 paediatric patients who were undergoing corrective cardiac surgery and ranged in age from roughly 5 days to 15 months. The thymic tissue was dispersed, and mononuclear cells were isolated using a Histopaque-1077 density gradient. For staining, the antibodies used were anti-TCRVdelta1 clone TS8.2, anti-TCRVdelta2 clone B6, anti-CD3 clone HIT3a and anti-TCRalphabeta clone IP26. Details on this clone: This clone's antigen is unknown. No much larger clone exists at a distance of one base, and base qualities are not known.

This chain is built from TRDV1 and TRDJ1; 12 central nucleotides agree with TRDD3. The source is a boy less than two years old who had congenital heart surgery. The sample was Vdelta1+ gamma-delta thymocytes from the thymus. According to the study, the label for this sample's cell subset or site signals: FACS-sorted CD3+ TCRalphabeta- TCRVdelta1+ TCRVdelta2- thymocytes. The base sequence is TGTGCTCTTGGGGGGAAACCTTCCTACAGTCCTTTCTGGGGGATACGAACTATGGCCGATAAACTCATCTTT. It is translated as CALGGKPSYSPFWGIRTMADKLIF.